Below, one T cell receptor (beta chain) is given with its context. Its antigen target is currently unknown. Base qualities are not at hand, and no much larger clone is one base apart. This entry is derived from a study of identifying expanded T cells in peripheral blood (dated by TCRdb to about 2019). Study-level background: Four technical replicates, made by sequencing separate aliquots from the same pool of genomic DNA, were compared pairwise. What the study reported, not specific to this receptor: The beta-binomial model significantly reduced the number of clones called differentially abundant and the false-positive rate across all healthy-donor time intervals. The binomial model flagged 0.9 to 1.5 differentially abundant clones between technical replicates, compared with about 16 over approximately two weeks and 19 over around four weeks. The authors expected that over much longer intervals, such as months to years, biological variance in healthy repertoires might increase even further. In all healthy donors, the variance in clone template counts between samples taken two weeks apart rose significantly as total template count increased.

The immunoSEQ Assay, which relies on bias-controlled multiplex PCR amplification of genomic DNA, was used to profile TCRbeta CDR3 regions. As for the original processing: The absolute abundance of each unique TCRbeta CDR3 region was quantified after sequences were collapsed and filtered. Two models were used to test differential abundance: a binomial model (Fisher-equivalent) and a beta-binomial model that adds time-dependent variance fitted from healthy donors. Clones with fewer than 5 combined templates were removed, and a clone was called differentially abundant if the clone's Benjamini-Hochberg FDR was below 0.01. In the beta-binomial model, variance was expressed as a function of the total template count across the two samples, in the form v = (b*log(k)+a)^2. Not all clones reach the TCRdb copy of this immuneACCESS table, which keeps in-frame sequences only. Checked studies attribute under half of the gap to unresolved V genes and leave the rest unexplained. V and J calls and clone size are copied from that table; D and trimming were computed from the DNA. Across this sample there are about 81,000 clones, with around 84% seen only once. The ten largest clones capture around a fifth of the sample.

During the collection period, no infections or other immune events were recorded for the healthy donors. To calibrate time-dependent variance in a beta-binomial model of T-cell clone differential abundance, blood repertoires from healthy donors were used as a training cohort. The training cohort included around 10 healthy donors, of whom 3 were female and 7 were male. An age range of roughly 29 to 64 years, with an average of roughly 40 years, was recorded for the donors. Obtained from a commercial supplier, whole blood was collected from each healthy donor at three time points set about two weeks apart. Genomic DNA was extracted from unsorted whole blood for immunosequencing. This TCR came from a person aged 18 to 69 in good health. Sequencing used blood.

The CDR3 reads as follows: CASSFLGGETQYF. The sequence in DNA is TGTGCCAGTAGTTTCCTTGGCGGAGAGACCCAGTACTTC. The chain couples TRBV19 to TRBJ2-5; no D gene call is confident. The germline V gene (reference sequence) provides CDR1 LNHDA and CDR2 SQIVND. V sheds 5 bases and J sheds 4 bases, leaving 11 bases between their ends. Its CDR3 holds 13 amino acids, cysteine through phenylalanine. Just CDR3 DNA is preserved here, 39 bases in frame from base 1.